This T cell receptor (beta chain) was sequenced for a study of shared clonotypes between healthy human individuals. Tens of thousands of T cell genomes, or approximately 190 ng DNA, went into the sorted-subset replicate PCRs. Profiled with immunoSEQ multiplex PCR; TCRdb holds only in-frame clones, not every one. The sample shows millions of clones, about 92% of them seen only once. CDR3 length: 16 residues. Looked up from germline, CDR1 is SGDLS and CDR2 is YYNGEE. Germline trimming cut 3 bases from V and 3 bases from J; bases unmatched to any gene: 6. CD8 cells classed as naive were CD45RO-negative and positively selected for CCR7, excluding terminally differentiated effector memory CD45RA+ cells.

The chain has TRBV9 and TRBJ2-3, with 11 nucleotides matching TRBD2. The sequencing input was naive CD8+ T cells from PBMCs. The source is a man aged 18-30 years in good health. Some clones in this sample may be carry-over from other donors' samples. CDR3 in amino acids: CASSGPWTSGTDTQYF. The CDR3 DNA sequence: TGTGCCAGCAGCGGACCCTGGACTAGCGGGACAGATACGCAGTATTTT.